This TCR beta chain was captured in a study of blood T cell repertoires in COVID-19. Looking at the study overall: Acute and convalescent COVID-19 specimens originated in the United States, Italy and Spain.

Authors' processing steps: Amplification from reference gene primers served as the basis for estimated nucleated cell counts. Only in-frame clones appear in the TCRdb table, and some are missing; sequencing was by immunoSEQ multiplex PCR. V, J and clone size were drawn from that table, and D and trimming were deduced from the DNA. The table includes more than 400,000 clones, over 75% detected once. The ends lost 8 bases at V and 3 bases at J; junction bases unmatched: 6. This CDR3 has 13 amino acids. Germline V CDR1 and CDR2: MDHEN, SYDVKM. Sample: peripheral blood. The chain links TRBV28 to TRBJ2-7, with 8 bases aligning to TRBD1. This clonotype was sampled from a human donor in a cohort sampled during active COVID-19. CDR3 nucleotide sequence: TGTGCCAGCCACGGACAGGGCCGCTACGAGCAGTACTTC. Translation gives CASHGQGRYEQYF. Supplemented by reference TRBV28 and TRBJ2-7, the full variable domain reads DVKVTQSSRYLVKRTGEKVFLECVQDMDHENMFWYRQDPGLGLRLIYFSYDVKMKEKGDIPEGYSVSREKKERFSLILESASTNQTSMYLCASHGQGRYEQYFGPGTRLTVT.